One and the same sample provided the 3 T cell receptor beta chains below, sequenced in a study of T-cell memory formation after mild COVID-19. From the 5' RACE reads, TCRdb called clonotypes with MiXCR, one entry per CDR3 protein. Here the sample spans about 210,000 distinct CDR3 sequences, under 12% being singletons. Specimen: PBMCs or a T cell subset sorted from them (not recorded which). The receptors derive from a man between 18 and 35 years old who had mild COVID-19 (a few samples of this study predate the infection). Cell type and time point are not known.

The chain uses TRBV7-2 and TRBJ1-2; 8 bases map to TRBD1. This CDR3 contains 14 residues. With V trimmed by 7 bases and J by 8 bases, 12 bases remained unmatched. Germline lookup yields CDR1 SGHTA and CDR2 FQGNSA. CDR3 bases: TGTGCCAGCATCCCCCCGACAGGGGCCGGCGGCTACACCTTC. It codes for CASIPPTGAGGYTF.

This clonotype was picked up many times. The CDR3 coding sequence is TGCAGTGCTCAGGGGTCCGACGAGCAGTACTTC. Its protein product is CSAQGSDEQYF. The chain uses TRBV20-1 and TRBJ2-7; weak D call: TRBD1 (6 bases). Between the trimmed V and J ends, which lost 5 bases and 5 bases, there was a span of 10 bases. CDR3 length equals 11 residues. Germline V gene lookup returns CDR1 DFQATT and CDR2 SNEGSKA (reference sequence).

This clonotype was found a few times. This chain links TRBV20-1 with TRBJ1-3; perhaps TRBD1 as D (6 bases). CDR3 length: 16 amino acids. V lost 4 bases to trimming and J lost 3 bases, with 19 bases between them. In germline, CDR1 is DFQATT, CDR2 SNEGSKA (reference sequence). CDR3 coding DNA: TGCAGTGCTATGAAGACAGGAGTGGGGGATGGAAACACCATATATTTT. It encodes CSAMKTGVGDGNTIYF.